These 13 T cell receptor delta chains were all obtained from the same sample, sequenced in a study of gamma-delta T cells after stem cell transplantation. TCRdb reanalyzed the RT-PCR reads using CATT. Here the sample spans about 1,300 delta-chain clones, approximately 2.7% being singletons. Sequencing was done on a sample of gamma-delta T cells. The origin of the receptors is a human donor. It is not recorded whose cells these are; they may come from a transplant donor.

Only a few counts were recorded for this clone. The chain employs TRDV2 and TRDJ1; 12 nucleotides line up with TRDD3. The CDR3 runs to 17 residues. Germline V gene data show CDR1 as GEAIGNYY and CDR2 as EKD. Trimming took 1 base from V and 4 from J; bases not matched to a gene: 9. CDR3 nucleotides: TGTGCCTGTGACACGTTACTGGGGGATACTCCCGGCGATAAACTCATCTTT. Amino acid sequence: CACDTLLGDTPGDKLIF.

Only a few counts were recorded for this clone. The protein TCRdb gives is from a much larger clone and does not agree with this DNA's translation at residue 3, likely a read error; the protein shown here comes from the DNA. V and J are TRDV2 and TRDJ1, with D hard to call. The CDR3 consists of 17 residues. Germline CDR1 GEAIGNYY, CDR2 EKD. CDR3 region: CAFDTAEVQGGTDKLIF. The DNA of the CDR3 is TGTGCCTTTGACACCGCTGAGGTCCAGGGTGGCACCGATAAACTCATCTTT.

This chain joins TRDV2 and TRDJ2; 11 bases agree with TRDD3. CDR1 GEAIGNYY and CDR2 EKD come from the germline V gene. With V trimmed by 1 base and J by 8 bases, 8 bases remained unmatched. The CDR3 sequence is 16 residues long. DNA of the CDR3: TGTGCCTGTGACACACTAGTGGGGGATACGACGGCACAACTCTTCTTT. This sequence encodes CACDTLVGDTTAQLFF.

This clone has more than one count but fewer than ten. One base separates it from a far larger clone, so it is likely a read error. Additional DNA sequences in this sample encode the identical CDR3. This chain connects TRDV2 to TRDJ1, with 7 bases fitting TRDD3. The V gene's germline CDR1 is GEAIGNYY and CDR2 EKD. CDR3 length equals 14 residues. The CDR3 here is CACDTWGKNDKLIF. CDR3 in DNA: TGTGCCTGTGACACGTGGGGGAAAAACGATAAACTCATCTTC.

A word on this clone: A read error is the likely source, as a far larger clone sits one nucleotide away. Other DNA sequences of this sample code for an identical CDR3. The rearrangement joins TRDV2 to TRDJ1, with 9 bases fitting TRDD3. The CDR3 contains 17 residues. Germline V gives CDR1 GEAIGNYY, CDR2 EKD. The CDR3 loop is CACDTVLPGGYTDKLIF. As DNA, the CDR3 is TGCGCCTGTGACACCGTACTCCCTGGGGGATACACCGATAAACTCATCTTT.

This clone is termed large. V usage is TRDV2 and J usage is TRDJ1; 12 bases agree with TRDD3. J was trimmed by 0 bases and V by 0 bases; bases with no gene match: 7. This CDR3 spans 18 amino acids. Germline assignment: CDR1 GEAIGNYY and CDR2 EKD. The CDR3 sequence is CACDTLTGGYLDTDKLIF. The CDR3 bases are TGTGCCTGTGACACCTTAACTGGGGGATACTTAGACACCGATAAACTCATCTTT.

Note on this clone: TCRdb lists the protein of a much larger clone for this DNA, which differs at residue 5, so this is likely a read error; the protein given here is translated from the DNA itself. The V gene is TRDV2, the J gene TRDJ1; D might be TRDD3 (6 bases). The germline gives CDR1 GEAIGNYY, CDR2 EKD. V was clipped by 3 bases and J by 2 bases, with 27 bases between them. CDR3 length equals 19 residues. The CDR3 spells CACDAVVRDKGRRTDKLIF. In DNA, the CDR3 is TGTGCCTGTGACGCCGTCGTCCGGGATAAGGGACGGAGGACCGATAAACTCATCTTT.

This clone was observed a few times. This is likely an artifact of a read error, given a far larger clone one base away. The identical CDR3 is also encoded by other nucleotide sequences in the sample. The chain recombines TRDV2 with TRDJ3; 9 bases agree with TRDD3. The germline CDR1 and CDR2 sequences are GEAIGNYY and EKD. The CDR3 is 19 amino acids. CDR3 nucleotide sequence: TGTGCGTGTGACGGGGCTGGGGGATCCCACTCCTGGGACACCCGACAGATGTTTTTC. As protein: CACDGAGGSHSWDTRQMFF.

To note about this clone: A single base is all that separates this from a far larger clone, so a read error is likely. This specimen includes other DNA sequences encoding the same CDR3. This chain connects TRDV2 to TRDJ1, with TRDD3 identical over 9 bases. This CDR3 contains 20 residues. Germline values: CDR1 GEAIGNYY, CDR2 EKD. This CDR3 is CACDTIQWRVPGGLTDKLIF. The CDR3 DNA is TGTGCCTGCGACACAATCCAATGGAGAGTCCCTGGGGGATTAACCGATAAACTCATCTTT.

Only a few counts were recorded for this clone. A read error is the likely source, as a far larger clone sits one nucleotide away. Other DNA sequences in the sample encode the same CDR3. The chain joins TRDV2 to TRDJ1, with D possibly matching TRDD3 (5 bases). The CDR3 length is 14 residues. Trimming took 1 base from V and 4 from J, leaving 12 bases between them. From germline, CDR1 is GEAIGNYY and CDR2 EKD. CDR3 nucleotide sequence: TGTGCCTGTGACACGGTAGGGGACCTCGATAAACTCATCTTT. It translates to CACDTVGDLDKLIF.

Concerning this clone itself: Being one base from a much bigger clone, this may be a read error. The chain carries TRDV2 and TRDJ1; the D gene is possibly TRDD3 (6 bases). Germline CDR1 is GEAIGNYY and CDR2 is EKD. The CDR3 totals 19 residues. The CDR3 spells CACGTVVRDKGRRTDKLIF. CDR3 in DNA: TGTGCCTGTGGCACCGTCGTCCGGGATAAGGGACGGAGGACCGATAAACTCATCTTT.

This clone is termed large. This chain connects TRDV2 to TRDJ1; TRDD3 aligns across 8 bases. The junction had 9 bases not matched to a gene; V was cut back by 1 base and J by 0 bases. Germline-derived CDR1 and CDR2 are GEAIGNYY and EKD. The CDR3 contains 17 residues. The DNA of the CDR3 is TGTGCCTGTGACACTCTACTGGGGGGTCCGTACACCGATAAACTCATCTTT. Amino acids: CACDTLLGGPYTDKLIF.

This clone qualifies as large. This likely reflects a read error, since a far larger clone is one base away. The chain couples TRDV2 to TRDJ1; possibly TRDD2 or TRDD3 for D (5 bases each). Germline V gene lookup returns CDR1 GEAIGNYY and CDR2 EKD. Trimming took 0 bases from V and 3 from J, leaving 19 bases between them. This CDR3 region has 17 residues. CDR3 nucleotides: TGTGCCTGTGACACCGTGGGGCCTTCTTCTTACGCCGATAAACTCATCTTT. Encoded protein: CACDTVGPSSYADKLIF.